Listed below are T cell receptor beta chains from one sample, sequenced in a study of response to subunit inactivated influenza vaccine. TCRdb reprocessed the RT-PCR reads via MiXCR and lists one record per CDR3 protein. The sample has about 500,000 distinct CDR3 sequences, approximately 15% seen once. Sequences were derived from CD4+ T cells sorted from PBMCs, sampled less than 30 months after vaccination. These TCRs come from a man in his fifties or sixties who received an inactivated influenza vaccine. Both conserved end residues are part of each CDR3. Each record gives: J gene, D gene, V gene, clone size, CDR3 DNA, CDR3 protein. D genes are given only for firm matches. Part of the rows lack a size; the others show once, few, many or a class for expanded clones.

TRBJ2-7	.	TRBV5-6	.	TGTGCCAGCAGCTTTTCGCAAGAGCAGTACTTC	CASSFSQEQYF
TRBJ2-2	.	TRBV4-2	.	TGTGCCAGCAGCGTACTAGGAGTAGGGGAGCTGTTTTTT	CASSVLGVGELFF
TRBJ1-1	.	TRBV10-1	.	TGCGCCAGCCACGGGCGGGAGAACACTGAAGCTTTCTTT	CASHGRENTEAFF
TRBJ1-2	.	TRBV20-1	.	TGCAGTGCTCCAGGCGACTATGGCTACACCTTC	CSAPGDYGYTF
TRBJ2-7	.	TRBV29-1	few	TGCAGCGTTGGAAACGGAGGGGAGCAGTACTTC	CSVGNGGEQYF
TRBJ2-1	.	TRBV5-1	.	TGCGCCAGCAGCTTGGAATTGACACGAACCTACAATGAGCAGTTCTTC	CASSLELTRTYNEQFF
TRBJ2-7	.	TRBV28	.	TGTGCCAGCAGTTTATCTGGCCGTTGGGGCGAGCAGTACTTC	CASSLSGRWGEQYF
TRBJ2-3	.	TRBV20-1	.	TGCAGTGCTGGCCCGAGGACGCAGTATTTT	CSAGPRTQYF
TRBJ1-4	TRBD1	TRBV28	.	TGTGCCAGCTCACTGACGACAGGGGTTTCTGAAAAACTGTTTTTT	CASSLTTGVSEKLFF
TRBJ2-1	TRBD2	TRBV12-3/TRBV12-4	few	TGTGCCAGCAGAAGTGCGCGGGAGGGCCCCTACAATGAGCAGTTCTTC	CASRSAREGPYNEQFF
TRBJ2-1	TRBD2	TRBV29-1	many	TGCAGCGTTGGCGGGCTAGCGGGAGGGCGTTTCTACAATGAGCAGTTCTTC	CSVGGLAGGRFYNEQFF
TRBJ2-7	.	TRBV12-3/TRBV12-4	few	TGTGCCAGCAGTTTAAGTAACGGCTACGAGCAGTACTTC	CASSLSNGYEQYF
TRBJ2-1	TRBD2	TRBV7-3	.	TGTGCCAGCAGCTTAGCAGGGAGGGATGAGCAGTTCTTC	CASSLAGRDEQFF
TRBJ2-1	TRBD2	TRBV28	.	TGTGCCAGCAGCCTACTAGCGGGAGAATCGGGTGAGCAGTTCTTC	CASSLLAGESGEQFF
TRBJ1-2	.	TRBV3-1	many	TGTGCCAGCAGCCCACCCCGGGCTTCATATGGCTACACCTTC	CASSPPRASYGYTF